This T cell receptor beta chain was obtained from a study of somatic mutations in cytotoxic T cells in rheumatoid arthritis. For the study at large: Flow cytometric sorting isolated some V beta antibody-stained T-cell populations at nearly 100% purity, and among them were V beta1+ cells that underwent TCRB sequencing.

The germline V gene encodes CDR1 MNHEY and CDR2 SMNVEV (reference sequence). The CDR3 sequence is 14 residues long. V lost 3 bases, J lost 7 bases, and 13 bases lay in between. Only in-frame clones appear in the TCRdb table, and some are missing; sequencing was by immunoSEQ multiplex PCR. The sample has 17,000 or so clones, approximately 84% seen once; the top ten hold about 17%. Study-wide results and caveats: Increasing age coincided with elevated CD8+ clonality among rheumatoid arthritis patients, though not among healthy controls.

Isolating CD4+ and CD8+ cells involved positive magnetic bead selection on an AutoMACS. Their purity was then checked by flow cytometry. Details on this clone: Its specificity is unknown.

The clonotype originates from an adult with rheumatoid arthritis. The chain has TRBV27 and TRBJ2-4; maybe TRBD1 (6 bases). Sequenced: CD8+ T cells sorted from blood. CDR3 region: CASSFMDSYNIQYF. The CDR3 bases are TGTGCCAGCAGTTTCATGGACAGCTACAACATTCAGTACTTC.